These 9 T cell receptor beta chains share one sample of origin, sequenced in a study of T cell changes during pregnancy in multiple sclerosis. The data were produced by immunoSEQ multiplex PCR, yet TCRdb's version contains in-frame clones alone and is incomplete. The sample carries about 70,000 clones, approximately 91% recorded once. The sample in question was CD4+ T cells from peripheral blood mononuclear cells, obtained after pregnancy. The receptors come from a female donor with multiple sclerosis, enrolled in a pregnancy study.

This rearrangement joins TRBV4-1 to TRBJ1-4; D call uncertain. The CDR3 consists of 14 residues. Germline assignment: CDR1 MGHRA and CDR2 YSYEKL. Between the trimmed V and J ends, which lost 11 bases and 0 bases, there was a span of 13 bases. As DNA, the CDR3 is TGCGCCTCGGGAGGATTTGCAACTAATGAAAAACTGTTTTTT. This translates into CASGGFATNEKLFF.

V usage is TRBV14 and J usage is TRBJ1-1; tentative D call: TRBD1 (5 bases). V dropped 3 bases and J dropped 0 bases, with 14 bases sitting between them. Germline assignment: CDR1 SGHDN and CDR2 FVKESK. This CDR3 spans 16 amino acids. DNA of the CDR3: TGTGCCAGCAGCCAGGCTCTGGGACTGGTGAACACTGAAGCTTTCTTT. Translated, it gives CASSQALGLVNTEAFF. Filled out from reference TRBV14 and TRBJ1-1, the complete variable domain reads EAGVTQFPSHSVIEKGQTVTLRCDPISGHDNLYWYRRVMGKEIKFLLHFVKESKQDESGMPNNRFLAERTGGTYSTLKVQPAELEDSGVYFCASSQALGLVNTEAFFGQGTRLTVV.

This clone showed up just once. The chain employs TRBV14 and TRBJ2-2; D remains ambiguous. The germline gives CDR1 SGHDN, CDR2 FVKESK. The CDR3 covers 15 residues. Between the trimmed V and J ends, which lost 1 base and 6 bases, there was a span of 12 bases. CDR3 region: CASSQGRVGAGELFF. For the CDR3, the DNA is TGTGCCAGCAGCCAAGGTCGGGTAGGCGCCGGGGAGCTGTTTTTT.

The chain employs TRBV6-1 and TRBJ1-2, with a possible D match to TRBD1 (5 bases). CDR1 MNHNS and CDR2 SASEGT come from the germline V gene. This CDR3 is built from 14 residues. V was cut by 2 bases and J by 2 bases, with 9 bases left in between. The CDR3 region is CASSEIGVNYGYTF. DNA for the CDR3: TGTGCCAGCAGTGAAATAGGGGTCAACTATGGCTACACCTTC.

This chain uses TRBV19 with TRBJ2-7; 7 nucleotides align to TRBD1. Unmatched junction bases numbered 6, after V lost 6 bases and J lost 4 bases. CDR1 is LNHDA and CDR2 is SQIVND in the germline V gene (reference sequence). The CDR3 covers 13 residues. The CDR3 protein is CASSRDRRYEQYF. The CDR3 nucleotides read TGTGCCAGTAGCAGGGACAGAAGGTACGAGCAGTACTTC. The complete variable domain, with remaining parts taken from reference TRBV19 and TRBJ2-7, reads DGGITQSPKYLFRKEGQNVTLSCEQNLNHDAMYWYRQDPGQGLRLIYYSQIVNDFQKGDIAEGYSVSREKKESFPLTVTSAQKNPTAFYLCASSRDRRYEQYFGPGTRLTVT.

J is TRBJ2-3 and V is TRBV13; 9 nucleotides line up with TRBD1. The CDR3 spans 15 residues. Looked up from germline, CDR1 is PRHDT and CDR2 is FYEKMQ (reference sequence). The J segment lost 3 bases and the V segment lost 4 bases, leaving 5 bases of the junction unmatched. CDR3 residues: CASSWRQGVTDTQYF. For the CDR3, the DNA is TGTGCCAGCAGCTGGAGACAGGGGGTTACAGATACGCAGTATTTT.

This chain connects TRBV6-1 to TRBJ2-3, with D perhaps TRBD1 (6 bases). Germline V lookup: CDR1 MNHNS, CDR2 SASEGT. V shed 7 bases and J shed 4 bases, with 18 bases lying between them. There are 15 residues in the CDR3. CDR3 amino acids: CASKRGTGSADTQYF. CDR3 coding DNA: TGTGCCAGCAAACGCGGTACAGGGTCAGCAGATACGCAGTATTTT.

CDR3 in DNA: TGTGCCAGCGGACAGGGCCCGAACACCGGGGAGCTGTTTTTT. As protein: CASGQGPNTGELFF. This sequence joins TRBV9 and TRBJ2-2; TRBD1 matches at 8 bases. The CDR3 is 14 amino acids. Germline CDR1 is SGDLS and CDR2 is YYNGEE. V lost 7 bases and J lost 0; bases outside the gene matches: 2.

The V call is TRBV29-1, the J call TRBJ1-2, with TRBD1 matching 10 bases. Trimming at V came to 5 bases and at J to 5 bases, leaving 5 bases not matched to a gene. The CDR3 is 13 amino acids. Germline V gives CDR1 SQVTM, CDR2 ANQGSEA. CDR3 protein: CSVSTGGAYGYTF. DNA for the CDR3: TGCAGCGTTTCGACAGGGGGCGCTTATGGCTACACCTTC.